These T cell receptor beta chains were read from a single sample in a study of regulatory dendritic cells for organ transplantation. Method: immunoSEQ multiplex PCR; TCRdb's copy keeps in-frame clones and lacks some. The sample has roughly 28,000 clones; about four fifths are singletons. Material for sequencing was naive CD4+ T cells from blood. These receptors all stem from a human donor in good health. Each CDR3 is given with its conserved first and last residue. A D gene is named only where the DNA matches it firmly. For some rows the clone size is stated as once, few or many, or as a class when expanded; others skip it.

CDR3nt: TGCAGCGTTGTAGAAGGGGCTAGCTATGGCTACACCTTC
CDR3aa: CSVVEGASYGYTF
v_gene: TRBV29-1
j_gene: TRBJ1-2
d_gene: -
abundance: -

CDR3nt: TGTGCCAGCACGGGACACTTGAACACTGAAGCTTTCTTT
CDR3aa: CASTGHLNTEAFF
v_gene: TRBV2
j_gene: TRBJ1-1
d_gene: -
abundance: -

CDR3nt: TGTGCCAGCAGCGCAGGGGGAGAGACCCAGTACTTC
CDR3aa: CASSAGGETQYF
v_gene: TRBV11-2
j_gene: TRBJ2-5
d_gene: TRBD1
abundance: -

CDR3nt: TGTGCCAGCTCACCACCGGTCGGGACAGGGAACTCCTATGGCTACACCTTC
CDR3aa: CASSPPVGTGNSYGYTF
v_gene: TRBV18
j_gene: TRBJ1-2
d_gene: TRBD1
abundance: -

CDR3nt: TGTGCCAGCAGCACTACCATCCACTCCTACAATGAGCAGTTCTTC
CDR3aa: CASSTTIHSYNEQFF
v_gene: TRBV5-5
j_gene: TRBJ2-1
d_gene: -
abundance: -

CDR3nt: TGTGCCAGCAGTGAATTGGAGGGCCAAGAGACCCAGTACTTC
CDR3aa: CASSELEGQETQYF
v_gene: TRBV2
j_gene: TRBJ2-5
d_gene: -
abundance: -

CDR3nt: TGTGCCAGCAGTCTGGGACAGGGGTGGACCGCTGAAGCTTTCTTT
CDR3aa: CASSLGQGWTAEAFF
v_gene: TRBV27
j_gene: TRBJ1-1
d_gene: TRBD1
abundance: -

CDR3nt: TGTGCCAGCTCACCCCTCCTTAGCGGGGGGAGCACCGGGGAGCTGTTTTTT
CDR3aa: CASSPLLSGGSTGELFF
v_gene: TRBV18
j_gene: TRBJ2-2
d_gene: TRBD2
abundance: -

CDR3nt: TGCAGCGTGGACAGGGGGCAAGAGCAGTACTTC
CDR3aa: CSVDRGQEQYF
v_gene: TRBV29-1
j_gene: TRBJ2-7
d_gene: TRBD1
abundance: -

CDR3nt: TGTGCCAGCAGTCAAACGGAGTACACTGAAGCTTTCTTT
CDR3aa: CASSQTEYTEAFF
v_gene: TRBV7-3
j_gene: TRBJ1-1
d_gene: -
abundance: -

CDR3nt: TGTGCCAGCTTACTGACAGTGAACACTGAAGCTTTCTTT
CDR3aa: CASLLTVNTEAFF
v_gene: TRBV18
j_gene: TRBJ1-1
d_gene: -
abundance: -

CDR3nt: TGTGCCGCCGGGACAGGAGGCACAGATACGCAGTATTTT
CDR3aa: CAAGTGGTDTQYF
v_gene: TRBV19
j_gene: TRBJ2-3
d_gene: TRBD1
abundance: -

CDR3nt: TGTGCCAGCAGTGCATCGACAGTAGGCGAGCAGTACTTC
CDR3aa: CASSASTVGEQYF
v_gene: TRBV2
j_gene: TRBJ2-7
d_gene: -
abundance: few

CDR3nt: TGTGCCAGCAGCTTACTATCTAACAGGGGCTTCATGAACACTGAAGCTTTCTTT
CDR3aa: CASSLLSNRGFMNTEAFF
v_gene: TRBV7-2
j_gene: TRBJ1-1
d_gene: TRBD1
abundance: -

CDR3nt: TGTGCCAGCAGCGTCCGCTCGAGGGGGTCGACAGATACGCAGTATTTT
CDR3aa: CASSVRSRGSTDTQYF
v_gene: TRBV7-2
j_gene: TRBJ2-3
d_gene: -
abundance: -

CDR3nt: TGCGCCAGCAGCTTGGGCGGGGTGAACACTGAAGCTTTCTTT
CDR3aa: CASSLGGVNTEAFF
v_gene: TRBV5-1
j_gene: TRBJ1-1
d_gene: -
abundance: few

CDR3nt: TGTGCCAGCTCACCATCTAGTGGGGGGACGGTATCACCCCTCCACTTT
CDR3aa: CASSPSSGGTVSPLHF
v_gene: TRBV18
j_gene: TRBJ1-6
d_gene: -
abundance: -

CDR3nt: TGTGCCAGTAGTCCCAGGACAGGGAATAATTCACCCCTCCACTTT
CDR3aa: CASSPRTGNNSPLHF
v_gene: TRBV19
j_gene: TRBJ1-6
d_gene: TRBD1
abundance: -

CDR3nt: TGTGCCAGCAGCGCCCTTGGATCGGGGGGTTTCATGGATGAGCAGTTCTTC
CDR3aa: CASSALGSGGFMDEQFF
v_gene: TRBV9
j_gene: TRBJ2-1
d_gene: TRBD2
abundance: -